These 6 T cell receptor beta chains share one sample of origin, sequenced in a study of blood T cell repertoires in COVID-19. Sequencing used immunoSEQ multiplex PCR; TCRdb keeps in-frame clones, though not all of them. The table shows under 250,000 clones, with about four fifths occurring only once. Material: peripheral blood. The receptors were sampled from a woman between 40 and 55 years old who had recovered from COVID-19.

This clone was counted once. The J gene is TRBJ2-5, the V gene TRBV3-1 (or the pseudogene TRBV3-2), with TRBD1 matching 8 bases. Germline V gives CDR1 LGHDT, CDR2 YNNKEL (reference sequence). V was pared by 5 bases and J by 2 bases, with 10 bases of the junction left unmatched. The CDR3 runs to 16 residues. The CDR3 nucleotides read TGTGCCAGCAGCTTCTTGCAGGGGGCCGGGCAAGAGACCCAGTACTTC. It specifies CASSFLQGAGQETQYF.

This sequence joins TRBV6-6 and TRBJ2-5, with D possibly TRBD1 on 6 matching bases. V dropped 0 bases and J dropped 4 bases, with 9 bases sitting between them. The germline V gene encodes CDR1 MNHNY and CDR2 SVGAGI (reference sequence). The CDR3 consists of 14 residues. CDR3: CASSYSLGGETQYF. For the CDR3, the DNA is TGTGCCAGCAGTTACTCCTTAGGGGGAGAGACCCAGTACTTC.

The chain joins TRBV28 to TRBJ1-5; D is unclear. The length of the CDR3 is 15 residues. From germline, CDR1 is MDHEN and CDR2 SYDVKM. V gave up 4 bases and J gave up 4 bases, with 14 bases separating them. CDR3: CASSSPPGTNQPQHF. CDR3 nucleotides: TGTGCCAGCAGTTCCCCCCCGGGAACAAATCAGCCCCAGCATTTT.

This rearrangement joins TRBV24-1 to TRBJ2-7; the D gene is possibly TRBD2 (7 bases). CDR1 and CDR2 (germline): KGHDR, SFDVKD. Between the trimmed V and J ends, which lost 2 bases and 1 base, there was a span of 14 bases. The CDR3 spans 16 residues. As DNA, the CDR3 is TGTGCCACCAGTGATTGGACGAGGGGGGGGTCCTACGAGCAGTACTTC. Its translation: CATSDWTRGGSYEQYF.

The table lists this clone with a few counts. The V and J genes are TRBV28 and TRBJ1-2, with 9 bases matching TRBD1. With V trimmed by 6 bases and J by 4 bases, 9 bases remained unmatched. This CDR3 is 15 amino acids long. Germline values: CDR1 MDHEN, CDR2 SYDVKM. CDR3 DNA sequence: TGTGCCAGCAGGATCCCGGGACAGGGTTTCTATGGCTACACCTTC. This codes for CASRIPGQGFYGYTF.

The chain has TRBV28 and TRBJ2-7; tentatively, D is TRBD1 (6 bases). The CDR3 length is 13 residues. CDR1 is MDHEN and CDR2 is SYDVKM in the germline V gene. Trimming pared 7 bases from V and 6 bases from J, leaving 16 bases between. This chain's CDR3 is CASMVQGFTEQYF. The CDR3 DNA is TGTGCCAGCATGGTACAGGGATTTACCGAGCAGTACTTC.